This T cell receptor (beta chain) was profiled in a study of blood T cell repertoires in COVID-19. At the level of the study: Italy, Spain and the United States were the sources of the convalescent and acute COVID-19 samples. The analysed material was cDNA or gDNA that came from T cells, B-cell-depleted T cells, or PBMCs.

CDR1 is MNHEY, CDR2 SVGEGT, per germline. The CDR3 runs to 15 residues. V was pared by 2 bases and J by 5 bases, with 15 bases between. In the authors' methods: The authors estimated nucleated cell counts from reference gene primer amplification. Clones were read by immunoSEQ multiplex PCR, and TCRdb kept only the in-frame ones, dropping some. D and trimming were read from the DNA, whereas the V and J calls and clone size are those reported in that table. This sample carries roughly 63,000 clones, 65% to 75% of them seen once, and the ten largest clones take 28%. The genes are TRBV6-2 or TRBV6-3 and TRBJ1-2; tentative D call: TRBD1 (6 bases). Sequenced sample: peripheral blood. The sequence derives from a woman of 80 years or more with acute or convalescent COVID-19. CDR3 coding DNA: TGTGCCAGCAGTTACCTCCCAGGGGACAATTATGGCTACACCTTC. It specifies CASSYLPGDNYGYTF.